These T cell receptor beta chains were read from a single sample in a study of shared clonotypes between healthy human individuals. The method was immunoSEQ multiplex PCR; TCRdb's version includes in-frame clones alone and lacks a portion of them. The sample shows over a million clones, about four fifths of them seen only once. Source material: memory CD4+ T cells from PBMCs. Receptor source: a man younger than 35 in good health. Some clones in this sample may be carry-over from other donors' samples. The CDR3 runs from the conserved cysteine through the conserved F or W. The order of the fields is V gene, CDR3 length, J gene, clone size, D gene, CDR3 DNA, CDR3 protein. D genes are given only for firm matches. Clone size is stated in some rows and not others, as once, few, many or a class when expanded.

TRBV5-1	17	TRBJ1-5	.	TRBD1	TGCGCCAGCAGCGCCGGGACAGGGGGCCCACAGGACCAGCCCCAGCATTTT	CASSAGTGGPQDQPQHF
TRBV4-1	13	TRBJ1-2	.	.	TGCGCCAGCAGCCCCCGGGACACTTATGGCTACACCTTC	CASSPRDTYGYTF
TRBV7-3	16	TRBJ1-1	.	.	TGTGCCAGCAGCCCCGACGGAGTGGATTTGAACACTGAAGCTTTCTTT	CASSPDGVDLNTEAFF
TRBV19	13	TRBJ1-5	.	TRBD1	TGTGCCAGTAGTCAGAACAGGGGTGAGCCCCAGCATTTT	CASSQNRGEPQHF
TRBV9	14	TRBJ1-2	.	.	TGTGCCAGCAGCGTAGGTGGAGTTGCTTATGGCTACACCTTC	CASSVGGVAYGYTF
TRBV7-9	13	TRBJ1-1	few	.	TGTGCCAGCAGCTTCCATGGGGAGGCTGAAGCTTTCTTT	CASSFHGEAEAFF
TRBV11-3	15	TRBJ2-7	.	.	TGTGCCAGCAGCTGGACCGGGAGATTGGTGGGGGAGCAGTACTTC	CASSWTGRLVGEQYF
TRBV28	16	TRBJ1-4	.	TRBD1	TGTGCCAGCAGCCGTCTTCCGGGACAGCTAACCGAAAAACTGTTTTTT	CASSRLPGQLTEKLFF
TRBV6-1	13	TRBJ1-1	.	.	TGTGCCAGCAGTCCCCCCGAAAACACTGAAGCTTTCTTT	CASSPPENTEAFF
TRBV10-1	16	TRBJ2-2	once	TRBD2	TGCGCCAGCAGTGAGTTGGGGGAGGGCCGTACCGGGGAGCTGTTTTTT	CASSELGEGRTGELFF
TRBV27	16	TRBJ2-7	.	.	TGTGCCAGCAGTGCCTCATTTAGCGGAGCTTCCTACGAGCAGTACTTC	CASSASFSGASYEQYF
TRBV18	15	TRBJ1-5	few	.	TGTGCCAGCTCCCCAGGACAGACTAGCAATCAGCCCCAGCATTTT	CASSPGQTSNQPQHF
TRBV2	14	TRBJ2-2	.	TRBD2	TGTGCCAGCAAAACCGGGACTAGCGCCGGGGAGCTGTTTTTT	CASKTGTSAGELFF
TRBV27	18	TRBJ2-3	.	TRBD2	TGTGCCAGCAGTTTAGGCAGGACTAGCGGGAGATATGCAGATACGCAGTATTTT	CASSLGRTSGRYADTQYF
TRBV5-1	19	TRBJ2-2	.	TRBD2	TGCGCCAGCAGACCCCCCCGTGGAGCGGCGGGGGTGTGGACCGGGGAGCTGTTTTTT	CASRPPRGAAGVWTGELFF
TRBV5-5	15	TRBJ1-2	few	.	TGTGCCAGCAGCTTCGTAGGGGGTACCAACTATGGCTACACCTTC	CASSFVGGTNYGYTF
TRBV10-2	17	TRBJ2-1	few	TRBD2	TGCGCCAGCAGTGAAGCCGGACTAGCGGGAACCTACAATGAGCAGTTCTTC	CASSEAGLAGTYNEQFF
TRBV7-9	14	TRBJ1-2	.	.	TGTGCCAGCAGCCTCCCAAACTTCAGGGATGGCTACACCTTC	CASSLPNFRDGYTF
TRBV15	12	TRBJ2-5	once	.	TGTGCCACCAGTGACCTCCAAGAGACCCAGTACTTC	CATSDLQETQYF
TRBV18	13	TRBJ2-3	.	.	TGTGCCAGCTCACAGATAGGTACAGATACGCAGTATTTT	CASSQIGTDTQYF
TRBV18	12	TRBJ1-5	.	.	TGTGCCAGCTCACTCTCAGGTCAGCCCCAGCATTTT	CASSLSGQPQHF
TRBV29-1	13	TRBJ1-1	.	TRBD1	TGCAGCGCCGGGTATGGACAGGGCGCGCGTGCTTTCTTT	CSAGYGQGARAFF
TRBV4-1	13	TRBJ1-1	few	.	TGCGCCAGCAGCCAAGATCCCCGCACTGAAGCTTTCTTT	CASSQDPRTEAFF
TRBV15	17	TRBJ2-2	.	TRBD2	TGTGCCACCAGCAGAGGACTAGCGGGAGTTGGAACCGGGGAGCTGTTTTTT	CATSRGLAGVGTGELFF
TRBV6-1	13	TRBJ1-1	few	.	TGTGCCAGCAGTGAAGCGCAGAGACCCGAAGCTTTCTTT	CASSEAQRPEAFF
TRBV10-3	17	TRBJ2-3	.	TRBD2	TGTGCCATCAGTGAGAAGGGACTAGCGGGAGGGACAGATACGCAGTATTTT	CAISEKGLAGGTDTQYF
TRBV7-9	13	TRBJ2-5	.	.	TGTGCCAGCAGCCAACCCCGAGTGGACCCCGAGTACTTC	CASSQPRVDPEYF
TRBV11-2	15	TRBJ2-5	.	.	TGTGCCAGCAGCTTAGAAGCCCCCTACCAAGAGACCCAGTACTTC	CASSLEAPYQETQYF
TRBV4-2	15	TRBJ2-7	.	.	TGTGCCAGCAGCCAAGATAGCGGAGCGGCCTACGAGCAGTACTTC	CASSQDSGAAYEQYF
TRBV15	15	TRBJ1-2	.	TRBD1	TGTGCCACCAGCAGAGCGGGGACAGGGGTCCATGGCTACACCTTC	CATSRAGTGVHGYTF
TRBV10-3	12	TRBJ2-7	once	.	TGTGCCATCAGTGAAGGGAGCTACGAGCAGTACTTC	CAISEGSYEQYF
TRBV9	15	TRBJ2-7	.	TRBD2	TGTGCCAGCAGCGTAGGCGGGAGCGAAGGATACGAGCAGTACTTC	CASSVGGSEGYEQYF
TRBV27	15	TRBJ1-5	.	.	TGTGCCAGCAGTTTAGGGTCAGGGCGTAATCAGCCCCAGCATTTT	CASSLGSGRNQPQHF
TRBV13	16	TRBJ2-5	many	TRBD2	TGTGCCAGCAGCTTAGGGGGACTAGCGGTTGGAGAGACCCAGTACTTC	CASSLGGLAVGETQYF
TRBV5-1	15	TRBJ2-1	many	TRBD2	TGCGCCAGCAGCTTGTTGGCTAGCGGGAGGAATGAGCAGTTCTTC	CASSLLASGRNEQFF
TRBV10-1	14	TRBJ2-7	.	TRBD2	TGCGCCAGCAGTGAGGCGGGAGATCGGGACGAGCAGTACTTC	CASSEAGDRDEQYF
TRBV9	13	TRBJ1-2	.	.	TGTGCCAGCAGCGTGACGGACAGTCATGGCTACACCTTC	CASSVTDSHGYTF
TRBV28	15	TRBJ2-1	.	TRBD2	TGTGCCAGCAGGGGGGGGACTTCATACTACAATGAGCAGTTCTTC	CASRGGTSYYNEQFF
TRBV28	16	TRBJ2-1	.	TRBD2	TGTGCCAGCAAAATGGGGGGGAGCGTTAGGGGAAATGAGCAGTTCTTC	CASKMGGSVRGNEQFF
TRBV5-4	17	TRBJ2-5	.	TRBD1	TGTGCCAGCAGCTCCCCTCCGGGACAGGGGGCGGCAGAGACCCAGTACTTC	CASSSPPGQGAAETQYF
TRBV18	15	TRBJ2-2	once	.	TGTGCCAGCTCACCATGGACACCCCGGACCGGGGAGCTGTTTTTT	CASSPWTPRTGELFF
TRBV11-3	12	TRBJ2-2	.	.	TGTGCCAGCAGCCCTGGAACCGGGGAGCTGTTTTTT	CASSPGTGELFF
TRBV6-5	15	TRBJ2-2	once	.	TGTGCCAGCAGTCTCCGCTATCGCGGCACCGGGGAGCTGTTTTTT	CASSLRYRGTGELFF
TRBV7-2	13	TRBJ2-5	.	TRBD2	TGTGCCAGCAGCCCGACTAGCGTAGAGACCCAGTACTTC	CASSPTSVETQYF
TRBV6-1	15	TRBJ1-5	.	.	TGTGCCAGCAGTGGGGGGGGAGGGAGCAATCAGCCCCAGCATTTT	CASSGGGGSNQPQHF
TRBV19	13	TRBJ2-1	.	.	TGTGCCAGTAAGGAGGGACCCTACAATGAGCAGTTCTTC	CASKEGPYNEQFF
TRBV4-2	18	TRBJ1-4	.	.	TGTGCCAGCAGCCAAGATCAGGGAGGCCCGACGTCGGGAGCGAAACTGTTTTTT	CASSQDQGGPTSGAKLFF
TRBV28	13	TRBJ2-7	.	.	TGTGCCAGCAGTTTTTCTAGCGCCTACGAGCAGTACTTC	CASSFSSAYEQYF
TRBV11-1	15	TRBJ2-5	.	.	TGTGCCAGCAGGAGACGGGAGCGGGTTGGGGAGACCCAGTACTTC	CASRRRERVGETQYF
TRBV29-1	12	TRBJ1-1	.	.	TGCAGCGTGGAACAGGTAAACACTGAAGCTTTCTTT	CSVEQVNTEAFF
TRBV7-3	16	TRBJ2-7	.	TRBD2	TGTGCCAGCAGCTTATTGCCTAGCGGGAGCGGCGACGAGCAGTACTTC	CASSLLPSGSGDEQYF
TRBV28	14	TRBJ2-7	few	.	TGTGCCAGCAGTTTTTGGGGGGGCCCCTACGAGCAGTACTTC	CASSFWGGPYEQYF
TRBV14	15	TRBJ1-1	.	.	TGTGCCAGCAGCCAAGGGGTGTACAGGGCCACTGAAGCTTTCTTT	CASSQGVYRATEAFF
TRBV11-2	16	TRBJ2-1	.	TRBD1	TGTGCCAGCAGCTTTTTGACGGGGACAGGTTACAATGAGCAGTTCTTC	CASSFLTGTGYNEQFF
TRBV5-5	16	TRBJ1-5	.	.	TGTGCCAGCAGCTTGGCGCCTCCTAATAGCAATCAGCCCCAGCATTTT	CASSLAPPNSNQPQHF
TRBV5-1	14	TRBJ2-5	.	TRBD1	TGCGCCAGCAGCCACGACAGGGAAGAAGAGACCCAGTACTTC	CASSHDREEETQYF